This section outlines one T cell receptor (beta chain) sequence together with its context. The data were taken from a study of blood T cell repertoires in COVID-19. In the original processing: Cell counts per sample came from amplifying reference gene primers. Profiling relied on immunoSEQ multiplex PCR, and the TCRdb table lists in-frame clones only, not all of them. Clone size and the V and J calls come from that table; the DNA yielded D and trimming. The table shows 55,000 to 75,000 clones, with about 86% occurring only once. The clonotype originates from a man older than 75 with COVID-19, enrolled during active disease. The sequencing sample was made of peripheral blood.

CDR3 DNA sequence: TGCGCCAGCAGCCGGATTCCGGTCTGGGGGCAAACAGATACGCAGTATTTT. Its translation is CASSRIPVWGQTDTQYF. V is TRBV4-3 and J is TRBJ2-3; D may be TRBD1 (6 bases). The germline CDR1 and CDR2 sequences are LGHNA and YSLEER. The CDR3 contains 17 residues. V dropped 4 bases and J dropped 3 bases, with 20 bases sitting between them.